These 6 T cell receptor beta chains originate from one sample sequenced in a study of regulatory T cells in long-lasting Graves disease. Construction of the TCR beta libraries employed iRepertoire HTBI primers in conjunction with Arm-PCR of CDR3 regions. TCRdb redid the calling of the multiplex PCR reads with MiXCR, one entry per CDR3 protein. The sample carries roughly 560,000 distinct CDR3 sequences, more than 10% recorded once. Time point specified: newly diagnosed GD, antithyroid drugs for less than 3 months. The TCR library used RNA extracted from PBMCs. These records were also assigned to another study, of T cells in Graves' hyperthyroidism and ophthalmopathy.

Here the sequenced sample was peripheral blood mononuclear cells (PBMCs), taken at new diagnosis, from a patient treated with antithyroid drugs. Receptors were obtained from a woman in her 30s with Graves disease.

This clonotype was seen only once. The chain recombines TRBV7-9 with TRBJ1-5; D remains unclear. V lost 5 bases and J 2 bases, leaving 19 bases between the germline ends. The germline CDR1 and CDR2 sequences are SEHNR and FQNEAQ (reference sequence). The CDR3 is 17 residues long. DNA for the CDR3: TGTGCCAGCAGCCCGAGCGGAGGCGGCTGGGGCAATCAGCCCCAGCATTTT. Protein sequence: CASSPSGGGWGNQPQHF.

In this sample, this clonotype turned up a few times. The V gene is TRBV4-3, the J gene TRBJ1-1; D perhaps matches TRBD1 (5 bases). V was trimmed by 0 bases and J by 8 bases, leaving 13 bases between them. Germline values: CDR1 LGHNA, CDR2 YSLEER. This CDR3 is built from 14 residues. The CDR3 DNA reads TGCGCCAGCAGCCAAGATCGCCGGGGCTCGGAAGCTTTCTTT. Residues: CASSQDRRGSEAFF.

This clonotype was seen more than once but under ten times. The V and J genes are TRBV5-5 and TRBJ1-3; possible D gene TRBD1, 6 bases. In germline, CDR1 is SGHKS, CDR2 YYEKEE (reference sequence). The CDR3 spans 16 residues. Trimming pared 3 bases from V and 2 bases from J, leaving 15 bases between. The CDR3, as DNA: TGTGCCAGCAGCTGGCTGCGCAGGGGCCCTGGAAACACCATATATTTT. Amino acid sequence: CASSWLRRGPGNTIYF. The full variable domain, with the rest looked up from reference TRBV5-5 and TRBJ1-3, is DAGVTQSPTHLIKTRGQQVTLRCSPISGHKSVSWYQQVLGQGPQFIFQYYEKEERGRGNFPDRFSARQFPNYSSELNVNALLLGDSALYLCASSWLRRGPGNTIYFGEGSWLTVV.

The table lists this clonotype with a few counts. The chain employs TRBV10-1 and TRBJ2-1; D is uncertain. Germline lookup yields CDR1 WNHNN and CDR2 SYGVQD (reference sequence). Trimming removed 5 bases at V and 7 bases at J, with 15 bases between. The CDR3 totals 14 residues. In DNA form, the CDR3 reads TGCGCCAGCAGTTTTGACCCGACACGGAATGAGCAGTTCTTC. Translation gives CASSFDPTRNEQFF.

This clonotype occurred many times. CDR3 DNA: TGTGCCAGCAGCCCGGGAGGGGGGAGGGCCTACGAGCAGTACTTC. Encoded protein: CASSPGGGRAYEQYF. V is TRBV11-2 and J is TRBJ2-7, with 8 nucleotides matching TRBD2. This CDR3 has 15 residues. The J segment lost 2 bases and the V segment lost 5 bases, leaving 8 bases of the junction unmatched. The germline V gene has CDR1 SGHAT and CDR2 FQNNGV.

With respect to this clonotype: A much larger clone differs by one base, so this may be a read error. The CDR3 bases are TGTGCCAGCAGCCCAGTCCCCCACCCCAACAATGAGCAGTTCTTC. Encoded protein: CASSPVPHPNNEQFF. The chain combines TRBV7-2 with TRBJ2-5; D remains unclear. The J call is uncertain, as TRBJ2-1 better fits the DNA end. The CDR3 is 15 residues long. Germline CDR1 SGHTA, CDR2 FQGNSA.